A selection of T cell receptor beta chains follows, all from one sample in a study of cytomegalovirus exposure and HLA in healthy donors. Produced via immunoSEQ multiplex PCR; TCRdb's table is partial and in-frame only. This table has under 200,000 clones, approximately 80% appearing once. The sequenced sample was PBMCs. These receptors originate from a middle-aged man in good health and CMV-seropositive. CDR3s include the opening cysteine and the closing phenylalanine or tryptophan. Each record gives: V gene, J gene, clone size, D gene, CDR3 DNA, CDR3 protein. D genes are given only for firm matches. Some rows mark clone size as missing; the rest say once, few, many or name a class of expanded clone.

V: TRBV5-8
J: TRBJ1-3
size: -
D: TRBD1
DNA: TGTGCCAGCAGCTTGAAGGGGGCAGGGCCCGGAAACACCATATATTTT
CDR3: CASSLKGAGPGNTIYF

V: TRBV15
J: TRBJ1-1
size: -
D: -
DNA: TGTGCCACCAGCAGCAACGACAGGTCTCGGGACACTGAAGCTTTCTTT
CDR3: CATSSNDRSRDTEAFF

V: TRBV9
J: TRBJ2-1
size: -
D: TRBD2
DNA: TGTGCCAGCAGCGTAGAAAGCGGGAGGGGCAATGAGCAGTTCTTC
CDR3: CASSVESGRGNEQFF

V: TRBV5-1
J: TRBJ2-3
size: -
D: -
DNA: TGCGCCAGCAGCCCTTCGACTAGTCATAGCACAGATACGCAGTATTTT
CDR3: CASSPSTSHSTDTQYF

V: TRBV11-3
J: TRBJ2-3
size: -
D: -
DNA: TGTGCCAGCAGCTTAGACCATAGCACAGATACGCAGTATTTT
CDR3: CASSLDHSTDTQYF

V: TRBV6-5
J: TRBJ1-2
size: once
D: -
DNA: TGTGCCAGCAGTTACGGGATAGGAGGGTCGAATGGCTACACCTTC
CDR3: CASSYGIGGSNGYTF

V: TRBV11-1
J: TRBJ2-3
size: few
D: -
DNA: TGTGCCAGCAGCCTATACACGGGAACGGGGGCAGATACGCAGTATTTT
CDR3: CASSLYTGTGADTQYF

V: TRBV2
J: TRBJ2-3
size: -
D: -
DNA: TGTGCCAGCAGTGAAGTTCCGGGTACAGATACGCAGTATTTT
CDR3: CASSEVPGTDTQYF

V: TRBV9
J: TRBJ2-2
size: -
D: TRBD2
DNA: TGTGCCAGCAGCGTAGTGGGCCTAGCGGGATCCACCGGGGAGCTGTTTTTT
CDR3: CASSVVGLAGSTGELFF

V: TRBV6-1
J: TRBJ1-5
size: few
D: -
DNA: TGTGCCAGCAGTGGACAGCCTTATAGCAATCAGCCCCAGCATTTT
CDR3: CASSGQPYSNQPQHF

V: TRBV10-2
J: TRBJ1-4
size: few
D: -
DNA: TGCGCCAGCAGCCGGAACAGGGATGAAAAACTGTTTTTT
CDR3: CASSRNRDEKLFF

V: TRBV9
J: TRBJ2-2
size: -
D: -
DNA: TGTGCCAGCAGCACATGGCTTGGGGGGACCCCGAACACCGGGGAGCTGTTTTTT
CDR3: CASSTWLGGTPNTGELFF

V: TRBV9
J: TRBJ1-1
size: few
D: -
DNA: TGTGCCAGCAGCCGCGACATGAACACTGAAGCTTTCTTT
CDR3: CASSRDMNTEAFF

V: TRBV6-5
J: TRBJ1-4
size: -
D: -
DNA: TGTGCCAGCAGTTACTCCCAGGGCAGGAATGAAAAACTGTTTTTT
CDR3: CASSYSQGRNEKLFF

V: TRBV27
J: TRBJ1-5
size: -
D: -
DNA: TGTGCCAGCAGTTTCGGCGGATTCAATCAGCCCCAGCATTTT
CDR3: CASSFGGFNQPQHF

V: TRBV11-2
J: TRBJ1-1
size: -
D: -
DNA: TGTGCCAGCAGCCCTCGTCAATTTGGGTTCGACAGACTGAACACTGAAGCTTTCTTT
CDR3: CASSPRQFGFDRLNTEAFF

V: TRBV10-3
J: TRBJ1-1
size: once
D: TRBD1
DNA: TGTGCCATCAGTGGGACAGGGGGGAACACTGAAGCTTTCTTT
CDR3: CAISGTGGNTEAFF

V: TRBV13
J: TRBJ1-2
size: few
D: -
DNA: TGTGCCAGCAGCCGCCCGACAGGCGACCGGCTTTTTAACTATGGCTACACCTTC
CDR3: CASSRPTGDRLFNYGYTF

V: TRBV5-1
J: TRBJ2-7
size: once
D: TRBD2
DNA: TGCGCCAGCAGCTTGGGAGGGACTAGCGAATACGAGCAGTACTTC
CDR3: CASSLGGTSEYEQYF

V: TRBV29-1
J: TRBJ2-1
size: -
D: TRBD2
DNA: TGCAGCGTTGAGCTACCCAAGGGGACTAGAGAGCTCGATGAGCAGTTCTTC
CDR3: CSVELPKGTRELDEQFF

V: TRBV27
J: TRBJ2-3
size: -
D: TRBD2
DNA: TGTGCCAGCAGCCTTATAGCGGGGGGGCCTGATACGCAGTATTTT
CDR3: CASSLIAGGPDTQYF

V: TRBV18
J: TRBJ1-2
size: -
D: -
DNA: TGTGCCAGCTCACCCCTATTATTGGATGGCTACACCTTC
CDR3: CASSPLLLDGYTF

V: TRBV9
J: TRBJ1-6
size: -
D: -
DNA: TGTGCCAGCAGCGTGACGACAGTCTCACCCCTCCACTTT
CDR3: CASSVTTVSPLHF

V: TRBV7-3
J: TRBJ1-1
size: -
D: TRBD1
DNA: TGTGCCAGCAGCCCCCGGACAGGGGGCGGGACTGAAGCTTTCTTT
CDR3: CASSPRTGGGTEAFF

V: TRBV18
J: TRBJ1-1
size: -
D: -
DNA: TGTGCCAGCTCACCCCCCCCGGGGAGTACTGAAGCTTTCTTT
CDR3: CASSPPPGSTEAFF

V: TRBV9
J: TRBJ1-3
size: -
D: -
DNA: TGTGCCAGCAGCGTACAGGAAGGGGCTGGAAACACCATATATTTT
CDR3: CASSVQEGAGNTIYF

V: TRBV19
J: TRBJ1-1
size: -
D: -
DNA: TGTGCCAGCCAGGAAAACACTGAAGCTTTCTTT
CDR3: CASQENTEAFF

V: TRBV9
J: TRBJ2-7
size: -
D: -
DNA: TGTGCCAGCAGCGGACTAGAGGGGGGAGGGGCCTACGAGCAGTACTTC
CDR3: CASSGLEGGGAYEQYF

V: TRBV6-5
J: TRBJ1-1
size: once
D: TRBD1
DNA: TGTGCCAGCAGTTACTCTTGGACAGGGGTGAACACTGAAGCTTTCTTT
CDR3: CASSYSWTGVNTEAFF

V: TRBV7-2
J: TRBJ2-3
size: -
D: TRBD2
DNA: TGTGCCAGCAGCTCCCAAATCGCGGGAGGGTCAGGCACAGATACGCAGTATTTT
CDR3: CASSSQIAGGSGTDTQYF

V: TRBV7-2
J: TRBJ2-5
size: -
D: -
DNA: TGTGCCAGCAGCTTAAATTTGGACAGTCTGTACCAAGAGACCCAGTACTTC
CDR3: CASSLNLDSLYQETQYF

V: TRBV6-4
J: TRBJ2-3
size: -
D: TRBD2
DNA: TGTGCCAGCAGTGACGGCGGGAGGGCCACAGATACGCAGTATTTT
CDR3: CASSDGGRATDTQYF

V: TRBV29-1
J: TRBJ1-2
size: -
D: TRBD1
DNA: TGCAGCGTTGAGGGGACAGGGCTGTGGGCTGGAGGCTACACCTTC
CDR3: CSVEGTGLWAGGYTF

V: TRBV28
J: TRBJ2-3
size: -
D: TRBD2
DNA: TGTGCCAGCAGTCCCCCACTAGCGGGAGGGGTTACGCAGTATTTT
CDR3: CASSPPLAGGVTQYF

V: TRBV6-6
J: TRBJ2-1
size: -
D: TRBD2
DNA: TGTGCCAGCAGTTACGGGGGGACTAGCTACAATGAGCAGTTCTTC
CDR3: CASSYGGTSYNEQFF

V: TRBV2
J: TRBJ2-3
size: -
D: TRBD1
DNA: TGTGCCAGCAGCCTACAGGGGGCTGGAGATACGCAGTATTTT
CDR3: CASSLQGAGDTQYF

V: TRBV7-9
J: TRBJ2-7
size: -
D: TRBD1
DNA: TGTGCCAGCCGGAGGGGACAGGGTTTAGGCGAGCAGTACTTC
CDR3: CASRRGQGLGEQYF

V: TRBV4-3
J: TRBJ1-1
size: few
D: TRBD1
DNA: TGCGCCAGCAGCCGCCAGGGACAGGGGGAAACTGAAGCTTTCTTT
CDR3: CASSRQGQGETEAFF

V: TRBV10-3
J: TRBJ2-2
size: once
D: -
DNA: TGTGCCATCATGCCGGCACAGGGTGAAACCGGGGAGCTGTTTTTT
CDR3: CAIMPAQGETGELFF

V: TRBV4-3
J: TRBJ2-5
size: -
D: -
DNA: TGCGCCAGCAGCCAACTAATGGGGCTCGTCCAAGAGACCCAGTACTTC
CDR3: CASSQLMGLVQETQYF

V: TRBV5-1
J: TRBJ2-7
size: -
D: -
DNA: TGCGCCAGCAGCTTGGGGCCGGGTCCCACTACTATCGAGCAGTACTTC
CDR3: CASSLGPGPTTIEQYF

V: TRBV27
J: TRBJ1-1
size: -
D: -
DNA: TGTGCCAGCACCCCCCTTTCGGACAGACACACTGAAGCTTTCTTT
CDR3: CASTPLSDRHTEAFF

V: TRBV28
J: TRBJ2-7
size: -
D: -
DNA: TGTGCCAGCAGTGTTAGTCTCGAGCAGTACTTC
CDR3: CASSVSLEQYF

V: TRBV7-7
J: TRBJ2-2
size: once
D: TRBD2
DNA: TGTGCCAGCAGCTTTGCGGGAGTTGGCACCGGGGAGCTGTTTTTT
CDR3: CASSFAGVGTGELFF

V: TRBV4-3
J: TRBJ2-3
size: -
D: TRBD2
DNA: TGCGCCAGCAGCCAATTAGCGGGATGGACAGATACGCAGTATTTT
CDR3: CASSQLAGWTDTQYF

V: TRBV6-1
J: TRBJ2-5
size: once
D: -
DNA: TGTGCCAGCGGGAGTTCTCGGGGAGAGACCCAGTACTTC
CDR3: CASGSSRGETQYF

V: TRBV29-1
J: TRBJ1-2
size: -
D: -
DNA: TGCAGCGTTGAATCTGATCCTAGTGGCTACACCTTC
CDR3: CSVESDPSGYTF

V: TRBV27
J: TRBJ1-2
size: -
D: -
DNA: TGTGCCAGCAGTATTGGACAGACCACTAACTATGGCTACACCTTC
CDR3: CASSIGQTTNYGYTF